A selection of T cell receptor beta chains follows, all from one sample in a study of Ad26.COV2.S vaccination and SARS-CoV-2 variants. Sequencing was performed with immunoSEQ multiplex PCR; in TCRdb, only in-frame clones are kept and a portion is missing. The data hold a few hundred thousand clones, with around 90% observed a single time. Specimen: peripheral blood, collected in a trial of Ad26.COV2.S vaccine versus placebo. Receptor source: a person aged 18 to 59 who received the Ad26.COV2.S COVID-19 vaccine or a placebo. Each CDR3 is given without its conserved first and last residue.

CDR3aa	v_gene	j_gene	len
ASSPRAGESDWAGELF	TRBV7-9	TRBJ2-2	16
ASSRRSAGNTEAF	TRBV7-9	TRBJ1-1	13
ASSLTRAYEQY	TRBV7-3	TRBJ2-7	11
ASSVQHTGTSGRVYNEQF	TRBV9	TRBJ2-1	18
ASSLGTGTGELF	TRBV28	TRBJ2-2	12
ASGTGFNQPQH	TRBV27	TRBJ1-5	11
ASSLGLAGQETQY	TRBV27	TRBJ2-5	13
ASSGTGVSNQPQH	TRBV18	TRBJ1-5	13
SVEIPRGQGSPYEQY	TRBV29-1	TRBJ2-7	15
ASSYASGNEQY	TRBV5-4	TRBJ2-7	11
ASSPREGTGELF	TRBV18	TRBJ2-2	12
ASSPPAHQFTLH	TRBV18	TRBJ1-6	12
ASSRPPLAVNTGELF	TRBV4-2	TRBJ2-2	15
ASSLIRTGFGETQY	TRBV7-8	TRBJ2-5	14
ASRLQGEGLYEQY	TRBV19	TRBJ2-7	13
SARDKETQY	TRBV20-1	TRBJ2-5	9
ASSYSSGGWRVYEQY	TRBV6-2/TRBV6-3	TRBJ2-7	15
ASSLGGGPGELF	TRBV7-3	TRBJ2-2	12
ASSDRTANYGYT	TRBV9	TRBJ1-2	12
ASSFYPQGNSNQPQH	TRBV28	TRBJ1-5	15
ATSDPGTSTDTQY	TRBV24-1	TRBJ2-3	13
SVGRGNYEQY	TRBV29-1	TRBJ2-7	10
ASSSTSGNEQF	TRBV11-2	TRBJ2-1	11
ASSSPPADTQY	TRBV6-2/TRBV6-3	TRBJ2-3	11
ATSESPGQGNEQY	TRBV24-1	TRBJ2-7	13
ASSEGSGRPSYEQY	TRBV9	TRBJ2-7	14
ASSLDGATDTQY	TRBV5-1	TRBJ2-3	12
ASSSGRLTSGNTIY	TRBV28	TRBJ1-3	14
ASSPLGQNQETQY	TRBV28	TRBJ2-5	13
ASSLTGGPTSGNTIY	TRBV5-1	TRBJ1-3	15
ASSVTAGTEITYEQY	TRBV19	TRBJ2-7	15
ATATGANVLT	TRBV28	TRBJ2-6	10
AISEWSASYEQY	TRBV10-3	TRBJ2-7	12
ASKLQGSTGELF	TRBV19	TRBJ2-2	12
ASSREGNNEQF	TRBV4-1	TRBJ2-1	11
ASSLVDSRGSPLH	TRBV7-2	TRBJ1-6	13
ASSLHSLYTGELF	TRBV5-8	TRBJ2-2	13
ASSLQGALNSPLH	TRBV7-9	TRBJ1-6	13
ASRREGHEQY	TRBV3-1/TRBV3-2	TRBJ2-7	10
ASSYRKSGHYGYT	TRBV6-2/TRBV6-3	TRBJ1-2	13
ASSSSGWISYEQY	TRBV7-9	TRBJ2-7	13
ASSYQEGDSPLH	TRBV6-2/TRBV6-3	TRBJ1-6	12
ASSLYPGTLNTEAF	TRBV7-9	TRBJ1-1	14
ASSLGGGRSSPLH	TRBV7-2	TRBJ1-6	13